Below, 27 T cell receptor beta chains from the same sample are listed, as sequenced in a study of T cell responses to AZD1222 COVID-19 vaccine. Here immunoSEQ multiplex PCR was the method, and the copy in TCRdb shows in-frame clones only, minus some. The sample holds approximately 130,000 clones, nearly 95% seen once. The sequencing used peripheral blood, collected on day 0 of AZD1222 vaccination. Receptors were obtained from an adult in good health.

This chain joins TRBV7-8 and TRBJ1-5, with D perhaps TRBD1 (6 bases). This CDR3 is built from 16 residues. Trimming shortened V by 0 bases and J by 7 bases, and 16 bases separated the two germline ends. Germline-derived CDR1 and CDR2 are SGHVS and FQNEAQ. The DNA of the CDR3 is TGTGCCAGCAGCTTAGCGCGGACAGCCCGTTCGCAGCCCCAGCATTTT. It translates to CASSLARTARSQPQHF.

The chain is built from TRBV2 and TRBJ1-6; TRBD1 matches 9 bases. This CDR3 contains 14 residues. Losses at the gene ends were 7 bases for V and 9 bases for J; bases not matched to a gene: 7. Germline lookup yields CDR1 SNHLY and CDR2 FYNNEI. Written as DNA, the CDR3 is TGTGCCAGCAATCCACAGGGGGCGGGTTCACCCCTCCACTTT. Translating it yields CASNPQGAGSPLHF.

In this sample, this clone turned up a few times. The chain recombines TRBV7-6 with TRBJ1-6, with D possibly being TRBD1 (6 bases). The ends were cut back, 4 bases at V and 7 bases at J, with 14 bases in the middle. The CDR3 length is 15 residues. Germline V gives CDR1 SGHVS, CDR2 FNYEAQ. CDR3 DNA sequence: TGTGCCAGCAGCTCCGGGACATTGTCAAATTCACCCCTCCACTTT. Protein product: CASSSGTLSNSPLHF.

V is TRBV4-1 and J is TRBJ1-5, with D maybe TRBD1 (5 bases). The CDR3 extends over 16 amino acids. The V and J ends lost 0 bases and 5 bases respectively, with 14 bases between them. The germline V gene encodes CDR1 MGHRA and CDR2 YSYEKL. The CDR3 loop reads CASSQDNTGTYQPQHF. The CDR3 DNA reads as TGCGCCAGCAGCCAAGATAATACAGGAACCTATCAGCCCCAGCATTTT.

CDR3 in DNA: TGTGCCAGCAGCCAATTCTTACCCGGGCTCAGCAATCAGCCCCAGCATTTT. Its protein is CASSQFLPGLSNQPQHF. The chain links TRBV3-1 (or the pseudogene TRBV3-2) to TRBJ1-5, with D unresolved. V lost 2 bases, J lost 1 base, and 15 bases lay in between. Germline CDR1 and CDR2: LGHDT and YNNKEL (reference sequence). There are 17 residues in the CDR3.

V gene TRBV2 combines with J gene TRBJ1-2, with 10 positions matching TRBD1. Trimming cost V 5 bases and J 6 bases; bases outside gene matches: 6. The CDR3 totals 14 residues. Per germline, CDR1 SNHLY and CDR2 FYNNEI. CDR3 loop: CASSPGQGIHGYTF. The CDR3 bases are TGTGCCAGCAGTCCGGGACAGGGGATCCATGGCTACACCTTC.

The chain employs TRBV5-1 and TRBJ1-1; D perhaps matches TRBD1 (6 bases). Trimming took 2 bases from V and 2 from J, leaving 10 bases between them. Germline V gene data show CDR1 as SGHRS and CDR2 as YFSETQ. This CDR3 is built from 14 residues. CDR3 DNA sequence: TGCGCCAGCAGCTTTGGACAGATCAACACTGAAGCTTTCTTT. It encodes CASSFGQINTEAFF.

V and J are TRBV10-3 and TRBJ1-1; the D gene is possibly TRBD1 (5 bases). Looked up from germline, CDR1 is ENHRY and CDR2 is SYGVKD. The V end was cut by 6 bases, the J end by 6 bases, with 17 bases between. The CDR3 covers 14 residues. The CDR3 bases are TGTGCCATCAGGGGACTCGACATGTGGGCTGAAGCTTTCTTT. The encoded protein is CAIRGLDMWAEAFF.

This clone was detected only once. This chain links TRBV7-2 with TRBJ1-5; TRBD1 might be the D (5 bases). Trimming removed 0 bases at V and 6 bases at J, with 18 bases between. CDR3 length: 17 residues. Germline V gene lookup returns CDR1 SGHTA and CDR2 FQGNSA. CDR3 loop: CASSLAGTGGISQPQHF. The CDR3 region has the DNA TGTGCCAGCAGCTTAGCGGGGACGGGTGGTATTAGTCAGCCCCAGCATTTT.

V usage is TRBV5-4 and J usage is TRBJ1-2; D remains ambiguous. CDR1 and CDR2 (germline): SGHNT, YYREEE (reference sequence). The CDR3 loop spans 13 amino acids. Between the trimmed V and J ends, which lost 5 bases and 2 bases, there was a span of 10 bases. CDR3: CASSIDGNYGYTF. The DNA for the CDR3 is TGTGCCAGCAGTATCGACGGGAACTATGGCTACACCTTC.

The J gene is TRBJ2-3, the V gene TRBV2; D gene unclear. V lost 3 bases and J 5 bases, leaving 12 bases between the germline ends. The CDR3 totals 14 residues. Germline loops: CDR1 SNHLY, CDR2 FYNNEI. CDR3 nucleotides: TGTGCCAGCAGTGAGGCGTGGACGATAGATACGCAGTATTTT. Translated: CASSEAWTIDTQYF.

The chain couples TRBV7-9 to TRBJ1-2; TRBD1 aligns across 11 bases. The germline gives CDR1 SEHNR, CDR2 FQNEAQ (reference sequence). V dropped 5 bases and J dropped 5; count of bases not matched to a gene: 7. This CDR3 has 15 amino acids. Here the CDR3 reads CASSHGQGAEYGYTF. Written as DNA, the CDR3 is TGTGCCAGCAGCCACGGACAGGGGGCAGAGTATGGCTACACCTTC.

The rearrangement uses TRBV6-5 and TRBJ1-5, with D perhaps TRBD1 (5 bases). The CDR3 has 14 residues. CDR1 is MNHEY, CDR2 SVGAGI, per germline. V lost 3 bases and J lost 5, with 11 bases in between. The CDR3 coding sequence is TGTGCCAGCAGTTATCAGGGAGGGCATCAGCCCCAGCATTTT. Its translation: CASSYQGGHQPQHF.

This clone was observed once. The chain joins TRBV6-5 to TRBJ1-1; 8 bases match TRBD1. The junction had 5 bases not matched to a gene; V was cut back by 6 bases and J by 2 bases. Germline CDR1 reads MNHEY; CDR2 reads SVGAGI. The length of the CDR3 is 14 residues. As DNA, the CDR3 is TGTGCCAGCAGCTACGACAGGGGCAACACTGAAGCTTTCTTT. This gives the protein CASSYDRGNTEAFF.

The chain links TRBV10-3 to TRBJ2-1; D may match TRBD1 or TRBD2 (5 bases each). Between the trimmed V and J ends, which lost 0 bases and 11 bases, there was a span of 17 bases. This CDR3 has 15 residues. CDR1 ENHRY and CDR2 SYGVKD come from the germline V gene. The CDR3 region is CAISESGRASPKQFF. In DNA form, the CDR3 reads TGTGCCATCAGTGAGTCGGGACGGGCCTCCCCTAAGCAGTTCTTC.

This chain joins TRBV14 and TRBJ2-2, with D perhaps being TRBD1 or TRBD2 (5 bases each). Germline-derived CDR1 and CDR2 are SGHDN and FVKESK. Trimming took off 4 bases at V and 2 bases at J, with 8 bases between the two ends. This CDR3 has 14 residues. The DNA for the CDR3 is TGTGCCAGCAGCCCAGGGACCAACACCGGGGAGCTGTTTTTT. Translated: CASSPGTNTGELFF.

This sequence joins TRBV30 and TRBJ1-4; weak D call: TRBD1 (5 bases). The CDR3 length is 14 residues. V was trimmed by 1 base and J by 7 bases, leaving 13 bases between them. Germline CDR1 is GTSNPN and CDR2 is SVGIG (reference sequence). In DNA form, the CDR3 reads TGTGCCTGGAGTGCCGGGACCGCGGTTGAAAAACTGTTTTTT. Translated: CAWSAGTAVEKLFF.

The V and J genes are TRBV5-1 and TRBJ2-7; 7 positions agree with TRBD2. This CDR3 has 16 residues. J was trimmed by 3 bases and V by 0 bases; bases with no gene match: 9. The V gene's germline CDR1 is SGHRS and CDR2 YFSETQ. The CDR3 sequence is CASSLGGGGGRYEQYF. DNA of the CDR3: TGCGCCAGCAGCTTGGGCGGCGGGGGAGGTCGCTACGAGCAGTACTTC.

The chain carries TRBV5-1 and TRBJ1-4, with TRBD1 matching over 7 bases. Trimming took 4 bases from V and 4 from J; bases not matched to a gene: 4. Germline CDR1 is SGHRS and CDR2 is YFSETQ. CDR3 length: 14 amino acids. The CDR3 sequence: CASSTTGLNEKLFF. CDR3 nucleotides: TGCGCCAGCAGCACGACAGGGCTTAATGAAAAACTGTTTTTT.

The gene calls are TRBV18 and TRBJ2-7; weak D call: TRBD2 (6 bases). The CDR3 consists of 14 residues. Trimming shortened V by 4 bases and J by 6 bases, and 16 bases separated the two germline ends. CDR1 is KGHSH, CDR2 LQKENI, per germline. The CDR3 sequence: CASSLAEVSGEQYF. CDR3 sequence (DNA): TGTGCCAGCTCACTAGCGGAGGTTTCAGGCGAGCAGTACTTC.

The chain has TRBV10-3 and TRBJ1-2; D not certain. CDR1 is ENHRY, CDR2 SYGVKD, per germline. The V end was cut by 8 bases, the J end by 5 bases, with 15 bases between. The CDR3 runs to 13 residues. The CDR3: CAIERVFGYGYTF. In nucleotides, the CDR3 is TGTGCCATCGAAAGGGTTTTTGGGTATGGCTACACCTTC.

Of note for this clone: At one end the junction does not follow the germline gene, possibly because of a read error. The rearrangement joins TRBV4-1 to TRBJ1-1; 8 nucleotides line up with TRBD1. CDR3 size: 14 residues. CDR1 is MGHRA and CDR2 is YSYEKL in the germline V gene. The CDR3 coding sequence is TGCGCCAGCAGCCAAGATGGGGGCAGGGGGCGAAGGATCTTT. Residues: CASSQDGGRGRRIF.

The chain has TRBV4-1 and TRBJ2-7; D remains unclear. The length of the CDR3 is 14 residues. Trimming took off 1 base at V and 2 bases at J, with 9 bases between the two ends. Germline V lookup: CDR1 MGHRA, CDR2 YSYEKL. DNA of the CDR3: TGCGCCAGCAGCCAAGTTCTGGGAACCTACGAGCAGTACTTC. This encodes CASSQVLGTYEQYF.

This chain joins TRBV27 and TRBJ1-2; TRBD1 is a possible D gene (6 bases). This CDR3 comprises 13 residues. Between the trimmed V and J ends, which lost 0 bases and 4 bases, there was a span of 6 bases. The V gene's germline CDR1 is MNHEY and CDR2 SMNVEV (reference sequence). DNA of the CDR3: TGTGCCAGCAGTTTATCAGGGGGCTATGGCTACACCTTC. Its translation is CASSLSGGYGYTF.

This clone was seen more than once but under ten times. The chain is built from TRBV6-5 and TRBJ1-3; 11 nucleotides align to TRBD1. The CDR3 is made up of 15 amino acids. The germline CDR1 and CDR2 sequences are MNHEY and SVGAGI. Germline trimming cut 6 bases from V and 7 bases from J; bases unmatched to any gene: 8. CDR3 residues: CASSPGQGASNTIYF. The CDR3 DNA follows: TGTGCCAGCAGCCCAGGACAGGGGGCAAGCAACACCATATATTTT.

The chain uses TRBV21-1 and TRBJ2-1; the table's D call, TRBD2, was not checked against the DNA. TRBV21-1 is assigned pseudogene status. The CDR3 is 14 amino acids. Here the CDR3 DNA reads TGTGCCAGCAGCTCGGGGGGGGCTTACAATGAGCAGTTCTTC. Translation gives CASSSGGAYNEQFF.

V is TRBV3-1 (or the pseudogene TRBV3-2) and J is TRBJ1-2; D unclear. The CDR3 is 11 amino acids. Trimming shortened V by 3 bases and J by 2 bases, and 1 base separated the two germline ends. CDR1 and CDR2 from the germline V gene are LGHDT and YNNKEL (reference sequence). DNA for the CDR3: TGTGCCAGCAGCCAGAACTATGGCTACACCTTC. Its protein is CASSQNYGYTF.